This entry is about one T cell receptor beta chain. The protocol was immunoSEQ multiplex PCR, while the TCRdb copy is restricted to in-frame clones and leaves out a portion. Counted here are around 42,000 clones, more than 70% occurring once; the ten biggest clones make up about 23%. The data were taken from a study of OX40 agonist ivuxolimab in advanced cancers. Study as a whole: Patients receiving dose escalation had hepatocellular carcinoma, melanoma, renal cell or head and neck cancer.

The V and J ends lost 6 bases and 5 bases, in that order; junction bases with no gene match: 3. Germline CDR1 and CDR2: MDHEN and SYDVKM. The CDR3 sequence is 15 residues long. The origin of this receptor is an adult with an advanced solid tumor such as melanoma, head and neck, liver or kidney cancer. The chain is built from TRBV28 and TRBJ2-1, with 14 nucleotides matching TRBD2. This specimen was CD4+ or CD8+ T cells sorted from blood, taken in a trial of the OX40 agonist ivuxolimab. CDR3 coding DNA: TGTGCCAGCAGCCGACTAGCGGGAGGGCACAATGAGCAGTTCTTC. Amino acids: CASSRLAGGHNEQFF.